The 12 T cell receptor beta chains below were found in one sample sequenced in a study of beta chain features in type 1 diabetes. Whole-study results and caveats: Researchers report that Type 1 diabetes patients had moderately but significantly shorter TCRB CDR3s across all four CD4+ subsets.

Reverse transcription of all isolated RNA meant that expressed TCRB transcripts were sequenced. Only in-frame clones appear in the TCRdb table, and some are missing; sequencing was by immunoSEQ multiplex PCR. The sample yields approximately 600,000 clones, around 12% seen once. These receptors have no identified antigens. Sequencing was carried out using naive CD4+ T cells from blood. The receptor source for this set is a man aged 30 to 39 with type 1 diabetes.

V and J are TRBV2 and TRBJ1-5, with a possible D match to TRBD1 (6 bases). The CDR3 is 14 amino acids. Germline assignment: CDR1 SNHLY and CDR2 FYNNEI. Trimming pared 7 bases from V and 7 bases from J, leaving 17 bases between. CDR3 sequence: CASMNRERGQPQHF. As DNA, the CDR3 is TGTGCCAGCATGAACAGGGAACGAGGCCAGCCCCAGCATTTT.

This chain connects TRBV30 to TRBJ1-6; D unresolved. V shed 4 bases and J shed 6 bases, with 13 bases lying between them. Germline CDR1 and CDR2: GTSNPN and SVGIG (reference sequence). The CDR3 covers 14 residues. CDR3 bases: TGTGCCTGGACCTACGGGTCACCTAATTCACCCCTCCACTTT. Translation gives CAWTYGSPNSPLHF.

The chain is built from TRBV7-2 and TRBJ2-3; TRBD2 agrees at 16 bases. Germline CDR1 is SGHTA and CDR2 is FQGNSA. The V gene end was trimmed by 5 bases and the J gene end by 5 bases; junction bases not matched to a gene: 7. The CDR3 is made up of 17 amino acids. The CDR3 nucleotides are TGTGCCAGCAGCGCAGGGACTAGCGGGGGGGGCGGAGATACGCAGTATTTT. Translating it yields CASSAGTSGGGGDTQYF. Complete variable domain (other parts from reference TRBV7-2 and TRBJ2-3): GAGVSQSPSNKVTEKGKDVELRCDPISGHTALYWYRQSLGQGLEFLIYFQGNSAPDKSGLPSDRFSAERTGGSVSTLTIQRTQQEDSAVYLCASSAGTSGGGGDTQYFGPGTRLTVL.

The chain combines TRBV18 with TRBJ2-2; perhaps TRBD1 as D (5 bases). Germline V gene sequence: CDR1 KGHSH, CDR2 LQKENI. The V end lost 4 bases, the J end lost 6 bases, and 9 bases lay between the germline ends. CDR3 length: 13 residues. This CDR3 reads CASSQGAAGELFF. CDR3 DNA: TGTGCCAGCTCACAAGGGGCCGCCGGGGAGCTGTTTTTT.

This clone came up a few times. The chain couples TRBV28 to TRBJ1-5; D ambiguous. CDR3 length equals 12 residues. Germline CDR1 MDHEN, CDR2 SYDVKM. Trimming left V 7 bases short and J 5 bases short, with 9 bases between. The DNA of the CDR3 is TGTGCCAGCATTGGGCACGATCAGCCCCAGCATTTT. Amino acids: CASIGHDQPQHF. The whole variable domain, remainder taken from reference TRBV28 and TRBJ1-5, is DVKVTQSSRYLVKRTGEKVFLECVQDMDHENMFWYRQDPGLGLRLIYFSYDVKMKEKGDIPEGYSVSREKKERFSLILESASTNQTSMYLCASIGHDQPQHFGDGTRLSIL.

V usage is TRBV5-1 and J usage is TRBJ2-3, with D perhaps TRBD1 (5 bases). Trimming took off 0 bases at V and 4 bases at J, with 6 bases between the two ends. Germline CDR1 and CDR2: SGHRS and YFSETQ. The CDR3 consists of 13 residues. The chain's CDR3 is CASSLDRPDTQYF. The CDR3 nucleotides read TGCGCCAGCAGCTTGGACAGGCCAGATACGCAGTATTTT.

This clone was counted only a few times. This sequence joins TRBV2 and TRBJ1-1; D is possibly TRBD1 (6 bases). V was cut by 6 bases and J by 1 base, with 18 bases left in between. The V gene's germline CDR1 is SNHLY and CDR2 FYNNEI. This CDR3 has 16 amino acids. The CDR3 coding sequence is TGTGCCAGCAGAATACAGGGTAGGGACTCGAACACTGAAGCTTTCTTT. Protein sequence: CASRIQGRDSNTEAFF.

The J gene is TRBJ2-5, the V gene TRBV18; D uncertain. V lost 3 bases and J 0 bases, leaving 11 bases between the germline ends. CDR1 is KGHSH, CDR2 LQKENI, per germline. The CDR3 has 15 amino acids. CDR3 sequence: CASSPRLPYQETQYF. In DNA, the CDR3 is TGTGCCAGCTCACCGCGACTGCCGTACCAAGAGACCCAGTACTTC.

This clone has only a few counts. The chain has TRBV7-8 and TRBJ2-1; no firm D call. In germline, CDR1 is SGHVS, CDR2 FQNEAQ. V lost 3 bases to trimming and J lost 5 bases, with 8 bases between them. The CDR3 spans 13 residues. CDR3 nucleotide sequence: TGTGCCAGCAGCTTCCGATACGACAATGAGCAGTTCTTC. Encoded protein: CASSFRYDNEQFF.

The CDR3 sequence: CASSWSTSGQHQETQYF. In nucleotides, the CDR3 is TGTGCCAGCAGCTGGTCTACCTCGGGGCAGCACCAAGAGACCCAGTACTTC. This chain connects TRBV11-2 to TRBJ2-5; D assignment may be TRBD1 or TRBD2 (5 bases each). The CDR3 runs 17 residues. The V end was cut by 4 bases, the J end by 0 bases, with 18 bases between. Looked up from germline, CDR1 is SGHAT and CDR2 is FQNNGV.

V usage is TRBV19 and J usage is TRBJ2-2; the D gene is possibly TRBD1 (5 bases). Trimming shortened V by 3 bases and J by 0 bases, and 8 bases separated the two germline ends. Germline loops: CDR1 LNHDA, CDR2 SQIVND (reference sequence). The length of the CDR3 is 15 residues. The CDR3: CASSIRTPNTGELFF. The CDR3 DNA is TGTGCCAGTAGTATCAGGACACCGAACACCGGGGAGCTGTTTTTT.

V usage is TRBV14 and J usage is TRBJ2-3; D could derive from TRBD1 or TRBD2 (5 bases each). The CDR3 is made up of 13 amino acids. Germline V gene sequence: CDR1 SGHDN, CDR2 FVKESK. V was clipped by 3 bases and J by 8 bases, with 12 bases between them. The DNA for the CDR3 is TGTGCCAGCAGCCAGGGACCTAAGTCTACGCAGTATTTT. It encodes CASSQGPKSTQYF.